This T cell receptor (beta chain) emerged from a study of spatial heterogeneity in lung cancer. Each TCR cDNA molecule bore a unique molecular identifier. One entry per CDR3 protein results from TCRdb running MiXCR on the 5' RACE reads. The sample lists around 20,000 distinct CDR3 sequences, approximately 3% seen once, with approximately 8.3% in the top ten. This clonotype occurred many times. Its antigen remains unknown. Per the germline V gene, CDR1 is SEHNR and CDR2 is FQNEAQ (reference sequence). V dropped 4 bases and J dropped 8; count of bases not matched to a gene: 10. The length of the CDR3 is 14 residues. Notes on the study in general: Intratumoral expanded alpha and beta TCR counts were found to track tumor mutation counts.

Time point defined: sample taken at primary tumor resection. The donors comprised approximately 75 untreated early-stage non-small cell lung cancer patients. Tumor, nontumor lung or frozen PBMC supplied whole RNA that was sequenced unsorted. V is TRBV7-9 and J is TRBJ1-2; 7 bases map to TRBD1. This material consisted of lung tumor tissue, taken at surgery. The sequence was obtained from a male donor with early-stage non-small cell lung cancer. The CDR3 loop is CASSSTRDSLGYTF. The CDR3 region has the DNA TGTGCCAGCAGCTCGACCCGGGACAGCCTAGGCTACACCTTC.